In its sample, the clone carrying this TCR beta chain was seen many times. Its antigen is unidentified. The source of the sample is a study of CD8 T cells in ankylosing spondylitis. The CDR3 length is 15 residues. Germline assignment: CDR1 LGHDT and CDR2 YNNKEL (reference sequence). The V end was cut by 0 bases, the J end by 2 bases, with 10 bases between. Broader study findings: According to the report, clones linked to the disease were significantly enriched in matched synovial fluid samples taken from ankylosing spondylitis patients.

TCRdb used MiXCR to reprocess the 5' RACE reads, holding one entry per CDR3 protein. The sample contains roughly 180,000 distinct CDR3 sequences, over 10% of which appear only once. Sequenced sample: blood, either unsorted or a sorted T cell fraction (not recorded which). This chain links TRBV3-1 with TRBJ1-2; no clear D. The source of this sequence is a female donor with ankylosing spondylitis or in good health (not recorded which). CDR3 protein: CASSQDGEQNYGYTF. The CDR3 DNA is TGTGCCAGCAGCCAAGATGGAGAGCAAAACTATGGCTACACCTTC.